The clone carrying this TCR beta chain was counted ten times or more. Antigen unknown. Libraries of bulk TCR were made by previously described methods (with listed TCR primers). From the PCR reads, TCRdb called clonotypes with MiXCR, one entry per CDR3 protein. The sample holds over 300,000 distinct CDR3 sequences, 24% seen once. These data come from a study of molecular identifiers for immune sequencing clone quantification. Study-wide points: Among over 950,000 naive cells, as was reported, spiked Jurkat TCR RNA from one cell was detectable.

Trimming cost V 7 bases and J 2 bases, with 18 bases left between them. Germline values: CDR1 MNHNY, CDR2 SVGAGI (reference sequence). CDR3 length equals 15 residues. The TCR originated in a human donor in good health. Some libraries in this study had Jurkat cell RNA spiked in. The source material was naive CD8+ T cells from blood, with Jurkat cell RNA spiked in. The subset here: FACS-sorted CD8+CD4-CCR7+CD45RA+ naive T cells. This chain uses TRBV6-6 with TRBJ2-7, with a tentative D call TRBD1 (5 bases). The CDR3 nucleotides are TGTGCCAGCATCACCGGCCCGGACACCGCCTACGAGCAGTACTTC. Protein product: CASITGPDTAYEQYF.